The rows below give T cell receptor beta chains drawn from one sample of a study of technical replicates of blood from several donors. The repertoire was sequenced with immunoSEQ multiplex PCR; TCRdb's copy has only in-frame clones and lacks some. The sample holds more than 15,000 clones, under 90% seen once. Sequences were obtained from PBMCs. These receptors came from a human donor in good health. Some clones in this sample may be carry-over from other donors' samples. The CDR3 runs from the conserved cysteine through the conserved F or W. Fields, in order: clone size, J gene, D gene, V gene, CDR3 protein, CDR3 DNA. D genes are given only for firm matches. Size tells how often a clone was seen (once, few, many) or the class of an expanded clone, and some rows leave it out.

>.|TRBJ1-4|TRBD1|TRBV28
CASSSDRVGEKLFF
TGTGCCAGCAGTTCCGACAGGGTCGGTGAAAAACTGTTTTTT
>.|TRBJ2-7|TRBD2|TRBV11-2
CASSYGTSGRGAYEQYF
TGTGCCAGCAGCTACGGGACTAGCGGGAGAGGGGCCTACGAGCAGTACTTC
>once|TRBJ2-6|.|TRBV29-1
CSASQDSYSGANVLTF
TGCAGCGCTTCACAGGATTCCTACTCTGGGGCCAACGTCCTGACTTTC
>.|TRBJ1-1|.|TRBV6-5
CASSYSGLAEAFF
TGTGCCAGCAGTTACTCGGGGCTGGCTGAAGCTTTCTTT
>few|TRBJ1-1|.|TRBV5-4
CASSLSREGTEAFF
TGTGCCAGCAGCTTGAGCAGGGAGGGCACTGAAGCTTTCTTT
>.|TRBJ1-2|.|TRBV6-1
CASSENPRGAYGYTF
TGTGCCAGCAGTGAAAACCCCCGCGGCGCCTATGGCTACACCTTC
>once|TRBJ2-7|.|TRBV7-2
CASSLIGESSYEQYF
TGTGCCAGCAGCTTAATAGGAGAAAGCTCCTACGAGCAGTACTTC
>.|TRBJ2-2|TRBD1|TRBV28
CASSSGQGVSTGELFF
TGTGCCAGCAGTTCTGGGCAGGGGGTGAGCACCGGGGAGCTGTTTTTT
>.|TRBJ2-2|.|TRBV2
CASLGLRGELFF
TGTGCCAGCCTGGGACTTAGGGGGGAGCTGTTTTTT
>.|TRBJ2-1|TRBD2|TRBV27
CASIGLAGSYNEQFF
TGTGCCAGCATCGGACTAGCGGGCTCCTACAATGAGCAGTTCTTC
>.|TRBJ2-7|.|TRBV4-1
CASSHLGLGKDEQYF
TGCGCCAGCAGCCATCTGGGCCTGGGCAAGGACGAGCAGTACTTC
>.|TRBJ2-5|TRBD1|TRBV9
CASSPRGTAQEQYF
TGTGCCAGCAGCCCCCGAGGGACAGCCCAAGAGCAGTACTTC
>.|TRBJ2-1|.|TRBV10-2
CASNSWAPYNEQFF
TGCGCCAGCAATAGTTGGGCGCCCTACAATGAGCAGTTCTTC
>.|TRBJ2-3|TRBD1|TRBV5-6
CASSLDRDRGTDTQYF
TGTGCCAGCAGCTTGGACCGGGACAGGGGTACAGATACGCAGTATTTT
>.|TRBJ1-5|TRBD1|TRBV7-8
CASSPGTGSNQPQHF
TGTGCCAGCAGCCCCGGGACAGGGAGCAATCAGCCCCAGCATTTT
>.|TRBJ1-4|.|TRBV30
CAWSGGVWEKLFF
TGTGCCTGGAGTGGGGGGGTTTGGGAAAAACTGTTTTTT
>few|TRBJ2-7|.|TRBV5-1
CASSLPGDEQYF
TGCGCCAGCAGCTTGCCAGGGGACGAGCAGTACTTC
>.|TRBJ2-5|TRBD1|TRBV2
CASREQGQDQETQYF
TGTGCCAGCAGGGAGCAGGGACAGGACCAAGAGACCCAGTACTTC
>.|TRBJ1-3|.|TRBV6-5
CASSATGGTIYF
TGTGCCAGCAGTGCAACCGGGGGCACCATATATTTT
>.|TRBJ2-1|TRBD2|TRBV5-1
CASSFSGGYIEQFF
TGCGCCAGCAGCTTTTCGGGAGGGTACATTGAGCAGTTCTTC
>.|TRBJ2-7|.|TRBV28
CASSLSGLLGEQYF
TGTGCCAGCAGTTTATCTGGACTCCTGGGAGAGCAGTACTTC
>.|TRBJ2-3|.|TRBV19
CASSPGTSYPTDTQYF
TGTGCCAGTAGTCCAGGGACTTCTTACCCCACAGATACGCAGTATTTT
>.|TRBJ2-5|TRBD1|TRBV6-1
CASSEEGTGTETQYF
TGTGCCAGCAGTGAAGAGGGGACAGGTACCGAGACCCAGTACTTC
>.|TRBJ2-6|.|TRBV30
CAWTASGRGANVLTF
TGTGCCTGGACCGCTTCGGGGAGAGGGGCCAACGTCCTGACTTTC
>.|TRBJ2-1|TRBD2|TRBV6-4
CASSDGVASGANEQFF
TGTGCCAGCAGTGACGGGGTGGCTAGCGGGGCCAATGAGCAGTTCTTC
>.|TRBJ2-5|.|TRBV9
CASSVLGGRLETQYF
TGTGCCAGCAGCGTCCTCGGGGGGCGCCTGGAGACCCAGTACTTC
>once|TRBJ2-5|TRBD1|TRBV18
CASSPGTEETQYF
TGTGCCAGCTCACCCGGGACAGAAGAGACCCAGTACTTC
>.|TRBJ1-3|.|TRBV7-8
CASSLEESTGNTIYF
TGTGCCAGCAGCTTAGAAGAGTCGACTGGAAACACCATATATTTT
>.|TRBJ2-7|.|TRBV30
CAWSVLEHEQYF
TGTGCCTGGAGTGTACTGGAGCACGAGCAGTACTTC
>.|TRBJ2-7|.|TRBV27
CASSLSGGGAGQYF
TGTGCCAGCAGTTTATCAGGAGGGGGGGCTGGGCAGTACTTC
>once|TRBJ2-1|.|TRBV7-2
CASSSLQAGDNEQFF
TGTGCCAGCAGCTCCCTACAGGCAGGGGACAATGAGCAGTTCTTC
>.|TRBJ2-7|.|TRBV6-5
CASSTQVRDTEQYF
TGTGCCAGCAGCACACAAGTCCGGGACACCGAGCAGTACTTC
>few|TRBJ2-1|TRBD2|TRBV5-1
CASSSSGGYNEQFF
TGCGCCAGCAGCTCTAGCGGAGGGTACAATGAGCAGTTCTTC
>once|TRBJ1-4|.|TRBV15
CATSKGEGRLWNEKLFF
TGTGCCACCAGCAAGGGGGAGGGGCGTCTTTGGAATGAAAAACTGTTTTTT
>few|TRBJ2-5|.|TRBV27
CASSALGTQYF
TGTGCCAGCAGTGCTCTAGGGACCCAGTACTTC
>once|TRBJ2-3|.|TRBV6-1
CASIWTYTDTQYF
TGTGCCAGCATCTGGACATACACAGATACGCAGTATTTT
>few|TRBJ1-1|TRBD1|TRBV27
CASSFWQGAGMNTEAFF
TGTGCCAGCAGCTTTTGGCAGGGGGCTGGGATGAACACTGAAGCTTTCTTT
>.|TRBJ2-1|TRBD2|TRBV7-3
CASSLKALAGGSVRIF
TGTGCCAGCAGCTTAAAAGCACTAGCGGGGGGTTCGGTAAGGATCTTC
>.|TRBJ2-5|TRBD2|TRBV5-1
CASSLFELAGVEQYF
TGCGCCAGCAGCTTGTTCGAACTAGCGGGAGTTGAGCAGTACTTC
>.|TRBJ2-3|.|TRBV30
CAWSVGAALSTDTQYF
TGTGCCTGGAGTGTTGGAGCGGCCCTTAGCACAGATACGCAGTATTTT
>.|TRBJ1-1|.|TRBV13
CASSYDRNTEAFF
TGTGCCAGCAGCTACGACAGGAACACTGAAGCTTTCTTT
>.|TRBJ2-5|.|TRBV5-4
CASSLPGVETQYF
TGTGCCAGCAGCTTACCGGGGGTGGAGACCCAGTACTTC
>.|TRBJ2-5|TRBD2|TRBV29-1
CSVVLAGGPQYF
TGCAGCGTCGTACTAGCGGGAGGGCCCCAGTACTTC
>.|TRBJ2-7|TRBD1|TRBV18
CASSPGTGGWYEQYF
TGTGCCAGCTCACCTGGGACAGGGGGCTGGTACGAGCAGTACTTC
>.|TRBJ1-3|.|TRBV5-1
CASSLTGTGNTIYF
TGCGCCAGCAGCTTGACAGGGACTGGAAACACCATATATTTT
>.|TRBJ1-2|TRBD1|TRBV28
CASSSAQGVDYGYTF
TGTGCCAGCAGTTCCGCACAGGGGGTAGACTATGGCTACACCTTC
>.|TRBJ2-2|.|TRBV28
CASSLGTPAGELFF
TGTGCCAGCAGTTTAGGCACGCCAGCCGGGGAGCTGTTTTTT
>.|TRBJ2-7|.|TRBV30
CAWGLTYEQYF
TGTGCCTGGGGCCTTACCTACGAGCAGTACTTC
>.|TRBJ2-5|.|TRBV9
CASVGLAGTQYF
TGTGCCAGCGTTGGGCTAGCTGGGACCCAGTACTTC
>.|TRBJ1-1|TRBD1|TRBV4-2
CASSQDTNRGDMNTEAFF
TGTGCCAGCAGCCAAGATACGAACAGGGGGGATATGAACACTGAAGCTTTCTTT
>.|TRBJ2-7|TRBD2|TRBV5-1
CASSWGTSGSNNEQYF
TGCGCCAGCAGCTGGGGGACTAGCGGGAGCAACAACGAGCAGTACTTC
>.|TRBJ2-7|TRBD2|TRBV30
CAWGTSASYEQYF
TGTGCCTGGGGGACTAGCGCTTCCTACGAGCAGTACTTC
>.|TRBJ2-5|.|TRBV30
CAWSVFRETQYF
TGTGCCTGGAGTGTTTTTAGAGAGACCCAGTACTTC
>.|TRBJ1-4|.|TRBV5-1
CASSTGSNEKLFF
TGCGCCAGCAGCACGGGAAGTAATGAAAAACTGTTTTTT
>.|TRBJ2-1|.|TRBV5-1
CASSLGTLGGYNEQFF
TGCGCCAGCAGCTTGGGGACTCTAGGAGGGTACAATGAGCAGTTCTTC
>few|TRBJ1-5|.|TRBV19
CASNLREGSRGQPQHF
TGTGCCAGTAACTTAAGGGAGGGCAGTCGCGGCCAGCCCCAGCATTTT
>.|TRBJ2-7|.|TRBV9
CASSVVQGRQQYF
TGTGCCAGCAGCGTAGTCCAGGGCAGGCAGCAGTACTTC
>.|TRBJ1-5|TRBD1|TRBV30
CAWSGTGGSQPQHF
TGTGCCTGGAGTGGGACAGGGGGGAGTCAGCCCCAGCATTTT